This T cell receptor (beta chain) derives from a study of blood T cell repertoires in COVID-19. This clone appeared once. Profiling relied on immunoSEQ multiplex PCR, and the TCRdb table lists in-frame clones only, not all of them. Here the sample spans around 200,000 clones, over 70% being singletons. This CDR3 region has 12 residues. Germline loops: CDR1 GTSNPN, CDR2 SVGIG (reference sequence). Trimming cost V 2 bases and J 5 bases, with 7 bases left between them. Sequencing input: peripheral blood. The chain uses TRBV30 and TRBJ1-5; D not resolved. The receptor comes from a woman aged 70-85 years with acute or convalescent COVID-19. DNA of the CDR3: TGTGCCTGGAGTCGGGGAGATCAGCCCCAGCATTTT. Protein: CAWSRGDQPQHF.